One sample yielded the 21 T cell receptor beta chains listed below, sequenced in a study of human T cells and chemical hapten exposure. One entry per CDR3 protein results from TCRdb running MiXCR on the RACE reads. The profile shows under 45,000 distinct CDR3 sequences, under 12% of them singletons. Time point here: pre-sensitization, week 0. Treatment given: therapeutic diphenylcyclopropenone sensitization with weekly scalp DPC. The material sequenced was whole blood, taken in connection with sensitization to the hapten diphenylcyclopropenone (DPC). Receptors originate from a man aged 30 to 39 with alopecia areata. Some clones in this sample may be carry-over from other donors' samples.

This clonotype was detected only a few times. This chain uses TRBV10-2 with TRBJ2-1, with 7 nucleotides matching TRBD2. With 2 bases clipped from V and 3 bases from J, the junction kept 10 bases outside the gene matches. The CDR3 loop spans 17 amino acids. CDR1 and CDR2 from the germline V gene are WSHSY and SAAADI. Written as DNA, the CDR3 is TGCGCCAGCAGTGAGAATTTGTGGCGGGGGAACTACAATGAGCAGTTCTTC. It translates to CASSENLWRGNYNEQFF.

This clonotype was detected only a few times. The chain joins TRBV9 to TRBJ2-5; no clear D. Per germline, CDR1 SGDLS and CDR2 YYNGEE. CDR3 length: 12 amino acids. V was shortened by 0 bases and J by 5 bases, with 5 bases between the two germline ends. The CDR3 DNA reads TGTGCCAGCAGCGTAGGTTCCGAGACCCAGTACTTC. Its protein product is CASSVGSETQYF.

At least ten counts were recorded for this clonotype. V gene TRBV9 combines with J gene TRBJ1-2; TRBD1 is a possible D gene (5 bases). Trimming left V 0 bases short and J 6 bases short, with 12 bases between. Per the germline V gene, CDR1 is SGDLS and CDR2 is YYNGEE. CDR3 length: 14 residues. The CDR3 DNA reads TGTGCCAGCAGCGTAGCTGCCCAGGGAGATGGCTACACCTTC. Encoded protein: CASSVAAQGDGYTF.

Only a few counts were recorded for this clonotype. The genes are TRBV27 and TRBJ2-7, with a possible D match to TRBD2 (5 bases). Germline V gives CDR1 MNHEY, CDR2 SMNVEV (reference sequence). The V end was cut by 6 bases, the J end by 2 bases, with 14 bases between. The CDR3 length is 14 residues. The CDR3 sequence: CASSIGPRAYEQYV. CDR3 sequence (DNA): TGTGCCAGCAGCATCGGGCCGCGGGCCTACGAGCAGTACGTC.

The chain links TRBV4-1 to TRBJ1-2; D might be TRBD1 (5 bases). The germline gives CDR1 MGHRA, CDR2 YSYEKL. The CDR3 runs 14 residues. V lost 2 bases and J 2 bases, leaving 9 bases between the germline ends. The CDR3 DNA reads TGCGCCAGCAGCCAATTGACAGCCAACTATGGCTACACCTTC. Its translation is CASSQLTANYGYTF.

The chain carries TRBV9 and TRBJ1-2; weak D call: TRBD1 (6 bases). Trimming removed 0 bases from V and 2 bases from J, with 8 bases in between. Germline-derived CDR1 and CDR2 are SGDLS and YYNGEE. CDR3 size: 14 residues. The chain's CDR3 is CASSVVDRNYGYTF. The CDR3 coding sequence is TGTGCCAGCAGCGTAGTAGACAGGAACTATGGCTACACCTTC. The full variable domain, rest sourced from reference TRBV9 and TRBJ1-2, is DSGVTQTPKHLITATGQRVTLRCSPRSGDLSVYWYQQSLDQGLQFLIQYYNGEERAKGNILERFSAQQFPDLHSELNLSSLELGDSALYFCASSVVDRNYGYTFGSGTRLTVV.

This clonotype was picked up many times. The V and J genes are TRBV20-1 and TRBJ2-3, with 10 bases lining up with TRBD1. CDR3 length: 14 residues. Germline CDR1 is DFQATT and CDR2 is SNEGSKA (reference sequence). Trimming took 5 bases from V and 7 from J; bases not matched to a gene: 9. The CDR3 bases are TGCAGTGCTTACACCGGGACAGGGGCTTATACGCAGTATTTT. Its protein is CSAYTGTGAYTQYF.

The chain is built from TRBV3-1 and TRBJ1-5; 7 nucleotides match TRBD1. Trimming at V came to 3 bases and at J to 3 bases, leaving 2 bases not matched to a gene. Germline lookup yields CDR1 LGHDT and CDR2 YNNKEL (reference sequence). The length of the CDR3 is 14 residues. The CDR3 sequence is CASSQTGTNQPQHF. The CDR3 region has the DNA TGTGCCAGCAGCCAGACAGGGACCAATCAGCCCCAGCATTTT. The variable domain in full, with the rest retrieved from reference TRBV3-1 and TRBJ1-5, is DTAVSQTPKYLVTQMGNDKSIKCEQNLGHDTMYWYKQDSKKFLKIMFSYNNKELIINETVPNRFSPKSPDKAHLNLHINSLELGDSAVYFCASSQTGTNQPQHFGDGTRLSIL.

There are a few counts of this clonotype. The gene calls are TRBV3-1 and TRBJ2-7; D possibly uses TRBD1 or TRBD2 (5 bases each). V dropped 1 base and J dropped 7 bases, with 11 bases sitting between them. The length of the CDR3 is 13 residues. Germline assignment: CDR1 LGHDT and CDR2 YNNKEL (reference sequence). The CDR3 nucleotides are TGTGCCAGCAGCCAAGGGGGACCCCGAGAGCAGTACTTC. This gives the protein CASSQGGPREQYF.

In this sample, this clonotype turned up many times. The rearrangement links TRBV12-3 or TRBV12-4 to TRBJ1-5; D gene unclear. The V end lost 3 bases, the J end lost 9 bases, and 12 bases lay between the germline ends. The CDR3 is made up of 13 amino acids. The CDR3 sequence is CASSFQLSRPQHF. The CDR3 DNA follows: TGTGCCAGCAGTTTTCAGCTCTCCCGGCCCCAGCATTTT.

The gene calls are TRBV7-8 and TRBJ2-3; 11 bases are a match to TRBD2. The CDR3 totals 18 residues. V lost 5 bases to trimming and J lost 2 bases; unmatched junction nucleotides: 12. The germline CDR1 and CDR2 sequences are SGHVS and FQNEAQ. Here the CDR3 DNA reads TGTGCCAGCAGCCGAGATCCGCGACTAGCGGGGAACACAGATACGCAGTATTTT. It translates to CASSRDPRLAGNTDTQYF.

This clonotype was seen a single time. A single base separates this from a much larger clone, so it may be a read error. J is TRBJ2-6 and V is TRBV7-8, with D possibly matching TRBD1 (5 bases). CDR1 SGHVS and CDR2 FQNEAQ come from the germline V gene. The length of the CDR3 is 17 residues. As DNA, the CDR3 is TGTGCCAGCAGCTTTTCCTCAGGAGCTTCTGGGGCCAACGTCGTGACTTTC. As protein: CASSFSSGASGANVVTF.

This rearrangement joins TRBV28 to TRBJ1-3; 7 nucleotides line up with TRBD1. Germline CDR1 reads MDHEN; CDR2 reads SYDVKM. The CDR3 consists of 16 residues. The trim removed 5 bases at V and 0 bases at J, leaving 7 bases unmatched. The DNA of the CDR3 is TGTGCCAGCAGTCTAATGGCAGGGGGCTCTGGAAACACCATATATTTT. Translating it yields CASSLMAGGSGNTIYF.

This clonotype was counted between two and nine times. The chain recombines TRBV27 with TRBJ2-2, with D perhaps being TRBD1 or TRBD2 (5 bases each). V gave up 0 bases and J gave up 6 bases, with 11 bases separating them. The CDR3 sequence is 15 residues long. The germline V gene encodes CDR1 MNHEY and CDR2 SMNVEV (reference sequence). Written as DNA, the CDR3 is TGTGCCAGCAGTTTATCGCGAGGGGTTGCCGGGGAGCTGTTTTTT. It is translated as CASSLSRGVAGELFF.

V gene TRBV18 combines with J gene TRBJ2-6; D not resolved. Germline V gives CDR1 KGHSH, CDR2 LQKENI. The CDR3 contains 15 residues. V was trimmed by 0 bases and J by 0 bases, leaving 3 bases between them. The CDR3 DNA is TGTGCCAGCTCACCACCAGGCTCTGGGGCCAACGTCCTGACTTTC. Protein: CASSPPGSGANVLTF.

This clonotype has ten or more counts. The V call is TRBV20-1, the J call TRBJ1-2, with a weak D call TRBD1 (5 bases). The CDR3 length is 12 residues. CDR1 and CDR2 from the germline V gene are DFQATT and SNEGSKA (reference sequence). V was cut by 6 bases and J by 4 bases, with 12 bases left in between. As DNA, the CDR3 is TGCAGTGCGGTGGGGGTTGCCTATGGCTACACCTTC. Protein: CSAVGVAYGYTF.

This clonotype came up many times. CDR3 residues: CASRQGPRELFF. DNA of the CDR3: TGTGCCAGCAGACAGGGACCCCGGGAGCTGTTTTTT. The genes are TRBV27 and TRBJ2-2, with D perhaps TRBD1 (6 bases). V lost 6 bases and J 9 bases, leaving 11 bases between the germline ends. The CDR3 has 12 amino acids. Germline CDR1 reads MNHEY; CDR2 reads SMNVEV (reference sequence).

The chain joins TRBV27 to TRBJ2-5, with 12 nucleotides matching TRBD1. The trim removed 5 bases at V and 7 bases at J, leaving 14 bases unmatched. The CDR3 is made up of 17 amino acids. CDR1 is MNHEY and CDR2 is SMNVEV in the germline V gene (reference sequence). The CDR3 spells CASSLTPGTGGPGTQYF. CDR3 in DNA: TGTGCCAGCAGTCTAACGCCTGGGACAGGGGGCCCTGGGACCCAGTACTTC.

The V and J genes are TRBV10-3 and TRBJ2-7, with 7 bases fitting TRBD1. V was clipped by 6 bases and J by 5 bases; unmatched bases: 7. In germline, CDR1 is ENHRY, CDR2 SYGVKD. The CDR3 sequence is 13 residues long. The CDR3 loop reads CAIRGQVGHEQYV. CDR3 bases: TGTGCCATCAGAGGACAGGTTGGCCACGAGCAGTACGTC.

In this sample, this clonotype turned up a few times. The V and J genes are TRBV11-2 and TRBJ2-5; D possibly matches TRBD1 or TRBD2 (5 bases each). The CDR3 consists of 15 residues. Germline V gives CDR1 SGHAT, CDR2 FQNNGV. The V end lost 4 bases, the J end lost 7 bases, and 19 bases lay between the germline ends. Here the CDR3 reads CASSSLRSRAGTQYF. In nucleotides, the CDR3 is TGTGCCAGCAGCTCCCTCCGATCCAGGGCGGGGACCCAGTACTTC.

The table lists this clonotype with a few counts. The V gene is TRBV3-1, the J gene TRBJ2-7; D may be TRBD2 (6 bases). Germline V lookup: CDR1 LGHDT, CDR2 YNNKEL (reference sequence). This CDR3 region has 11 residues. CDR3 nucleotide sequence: TGTGCCAGCAGCCATCCGGAGGGCGATCACGTC. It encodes CASSHPEGDHV.